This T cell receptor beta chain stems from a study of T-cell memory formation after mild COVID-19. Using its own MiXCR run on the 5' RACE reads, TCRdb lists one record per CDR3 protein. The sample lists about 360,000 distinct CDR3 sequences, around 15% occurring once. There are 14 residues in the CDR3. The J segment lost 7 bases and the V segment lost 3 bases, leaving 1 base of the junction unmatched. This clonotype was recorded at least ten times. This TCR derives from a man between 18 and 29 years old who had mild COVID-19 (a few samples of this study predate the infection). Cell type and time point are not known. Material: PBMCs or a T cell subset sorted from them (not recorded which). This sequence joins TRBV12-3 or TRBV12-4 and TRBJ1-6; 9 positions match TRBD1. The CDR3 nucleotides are TGTGCCAGCAGTTTGGGGACAGGGAATTCACCCCTCCACTTT. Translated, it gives CASSLGTGNSPLHF.